Each of the 20 T cell receptor beta chains below was sequenced from the same sample in a study of OX40 agonist ivuxolimab in advanced cancers. Clones were sequenced by immunoSEQ multiplex PCR, and TCRdb holds only the in-frame ones, with some missing. The data hold tens of thousands of clones, with more than 90% observed a single time. The specimen was CD4+ or CD8+ T cells sorted from blood, collected in a trial of the OX40 agonist ivuxolimab. These receptors were obtained from an adult with an advanced solid tumor such as melanoma, head and neck, liver or kidney cancer.

The chain combines TRBV5-6 with TRBJ2-2; D not resolved. This CDR3 has 18 amino acids. The V end lost 0 bases, the J end lost 0 bases, and 15 bases lay between the germline ends. Germline V CDR1 and CDR2: SGHDT, YYEEEE. CDR3 coding DNA: TGTGCCAGCAGCTTGGTGGGTGTGGGTGCGACGAACACCGGGGAGCTGTTTTTT. This sequence encodes CASSLVGVGATNTGELFF. Supplemented by reference TRBV5-6 and TRBJ2-2, the full variable domain reads DAGVTQSPTHLIKTRGQQVTLRCSPKSGHDTVSWYQQALGQGPQFIFQYYEEEERQRGNFPDRFSGHQFPNYSSELNVNALLLGDSALYLCASSLVGVGATNTGELFFGEGSRLTVL.

V and J are TRBV5-5 and TRBJ2-1; D is unclear. The CDR3 spans 14 residues. V dropped 1 base and J dropped 6 bases, with 11 bases sitting between them. Germline assignment: CDR1 SGHKS and CDR2 YYEKEE (reference sequence). The CDR3 loop reads CASSLRPYSNEQFF. Here the CDR3 DNA reads TGTGCCAGCAGCTTGAGGCCCTATTCCAATGAGCAGTTCTTC.

The chain recombines TRBV2 with TRBJ2-7; a possible D gene is TRBD1 (6 bases). This CDR3 contains 13 residues. Germline loops: CDR1 SNHLY, CDR2 FYNNEI. Trimming removed 8 bases from V and 3 bases from J, with 14 bases in between. The CDR3, as DNA: TGTGCCAGCCGAAAATACAGGGACTACGAGCAGTACTTC. This sequence encodes CASRKYRDYEQYF. Together with reference TRBV2 and TRBJ2-7, the CDR3 gives the full variable domain: EPEVTQTPSHQVTQMGQEVILRCVPISNHLYFYWYRQILGQKVEFLVSFYNNEISEKSEIFDDQFSVERPDGSNFTLKIRSTKLEDSAMYFCASRKYRDYEQYFGPGTRLTVT.

The chain joins TRBV14 to TRBJ2-7; 9 nucleotides match TRBD2. The CDR3 consists of 15 residues. V lost 4 bases to trimming and J lost 5 bases; unmatched junction nucleotides: 9. Germline lookup yields CDR1 SGHDN and CDR2 FVKESK. The CDR3 region has the DNA TGTGCCAGCAGCCCCTCGCACAGCGGGAGGAACGAGCAGTACTTC. Its protein product is CASSPSHSGRNEQYF.

The chain joins TRBV28 to TRBJ2-7; D might be TRBD2 (6 bases). V shed 2 bases and J shed 6 bases, with 11 bases lying between them. The CDR3 consists of 13 residues. Germline V gene sequence: CDR1 MDHEN, CDR2 SYDVKM. The chain's CDR3 is CASSLQGGLEQYF. In nucleotides, the CDR3 is TGTGCCAGCAGTTTACAGGGAGGTCTCGAGCAGTACTTC.

The chain links TRBV7-2 to TRBJ1-1; D might be TRBD1 (5 bases). This CDR3 spans 15 amino acids. Germline V gives CDR1 SGHTA, CDR2 FQGNSA. The V end was cut by 1 base, the J end by 1 base, with 10 bases between. CDR3 DNA: TGTGCCAGCAGCTTAGTGATAACAGGGAACACTGAAGCTTTCTTT. It encodes CASSLVITGNTEAFF.

The chain employs TRBV4-3 and TRBJ2-3, with 10 bases that match TRBD2. The CDR3 spans 18 residues. J gave up 10 bases and V 0 bases, and 16 bases lay outside the gene matches. Germline-derived CDR1 and CDR2 are LGHNA and YSLEER. CDR3 bases: TGCGCCAGCAGCCAAGAGATAGCAGCGGGAGGGCCCGGAAAGTCGCAGTATTTT. Protein sequence: CASSQEIAAGGPGKSQYF.

The V call is TRBV5-8, the J call TRBJ1-5; tentatively, D is TRBD1 (5 bases). The germline CDR1 and CDR2 sequences are SGHTS and YDEGEE. CDR3 size: 12 residues. The germline V and J ends were trimmed by 4 bases and 8 bases, with 10 bases remaining between them. The CDR3, as DNA: TGTGCCAGCAGCGGGGGGGGGAAGCCCCAGCATTTT. Its translation: CASSGGGKPQHF. The full variable domain, its missing parts supplied by reference TRBV5-8 and TRBJ1-5, is EAGVTQSPTHLIKTRGQQATLRCSPISGHTSVYWYQQALGLGLQFLLWYDEGEERNRGNFPPRFSGRQFPNYSSELNVNALELEDSALYLCASSGGGKPQHFGDGTRLSIL.

The chain couples TRBV28 to TRBJ2-7; possible D gene TRBD2, 6 bases. V was trimmed by 6 bases and J by 0 bases, leaving 15 bases between them. Germline V CDR1 and CDR2: MDHEN, SYDVKM. This CDR3 is built from 15 residues. The CDR3 region is CASRGAGTYSYEQYF. The CDR3 DNA is TGTGCCAGCAGAGGAGCCGGGACTTACTCCTACGAGCAGTACTTC.

The rearrangement joins TRBV7-8 to TRBJ2-1; 9 bases line up with TRBD2. CDR3 length: 16 residues. Germline V CDR1 and CDR2: SGHVS, FQNEAQ. J lost 1 base, V lost 2 bases, and 3 bases had no gene match. CDR3: CASSLRGRVSYNEQFF. The CDR3 region has the DNA TGTGCCAGCAGCTTACGCGGGAGGGTTTCCTACAATGAGCAGTTCTTC.

This rearrangement joins TRBV7-2 to TRBJ1-2; possibly TRBD1 for D (5 bases). V shed 4 bases and J shed 9 bases, with 9 bases lying between them. The CDR3 length is 11 residues. Germline V gives CDR1 SGHTA, CDR2 FQGNSA. As DNA, the CDR3 is TGTGCCAGCAGCTATAGGGGCAGCTACACCTTC. Its translation: CASSYRGSYTF. Full variable domain (remainder filled in from reference TRBV7-2 and TRBJ1-2): GAGVSQSPSNKVTEKGKDVELRCDPISGHTALYWYRQSLGQGLEFLIYFQGNSAPDKSGLPSDRFSAERTGGSVSTLTIQRTQQEDSAVYLCASSYRGSYTFGSGTRLTVV.

The genes are TRBV7-2 and TRBJ2-4; 8 positions match TRBD1. V trimming: 1 base; J trimming: 0 bases; junction bases outside the gene matches: 11. This CDR3 comprises 19 residues. Germline V CDR1 and CDR2: SGHTA, FQGNSA. The CDR3: CASSLGVTGVYSAKNIQYF. In DNA form, the CDR3 reads TGTGCCAGCAGCTTAGGGGTGACAGGGGTTTACTCAGCCAAAAACATTCAGTACTTC.

The chain is built from TRBV18 and TRBJ2-1; TRBD2 matches at 9 bases. Germline CDR1 and CDR2: KGHSH and LQKENI. The V segment lost 8 bases and the J segment 6 bases; nucleotides outside the gene matches: 11. This CDR3 has 15 amino acids. CDR3 sequence: CASTKTTSGINEQFF. The CDR3 nucleotides read TGTGCCAGCACCAAGACGACTAGCGGCATCAATGAGCAGTTCTTC. The whole variable domain, remainder taken from reference TRBV18 and TRBJ2-1, is NAGVMQNPRHLVRRRGQEARLRCSPMKGHSHVYWYRQLPEEGLKFMVYLQKENIIDESGMPKERFSAEFPKEGPSILRIQQVVRGDSAAYFCASTKTTSGINEQFFGPGTRLTVL.

This chain uses TRBV5-1 with TRBJ2-1; 10 bases fit TRBD1. V was clipped by 0 bases and J by 9 bases; unmatched bases: 3. Germline V lookup: CDR1 SGHRS, CDR2 YFSETQ. The CDR3 spans 14 residues. CDR3 DNA: TGCGCCAGCAGCTTGGGGGACAGGGGTGGTGAGCAGTTCTTC. Translating gives CASSLGDRGGEQFF. Complete variable domain (other parts from reference TRBV5-1 and TRBJ2-1): KAGVTQTPRYLIKTRGQQVTLSCSPISGHRSVSWYQQTPGQGLQFLFEYFSETQRNKGNFPGRFSGRQFSNSRSEMNVSTLELGDSALYLCASSLGDRGGEQFFGPGTRLTVL.

The chain uses TRBV9 and TRBJ2-2, with 9 positions matching TRBD1. Looked up from germline, CDR1 is SGDLS and CDR2 is YYNGEE. The CDR3 spans 17 residues. Trimming at V came to 4 bases and at J to 4 bases, leaving 11 bases not matched to a gene. The CDR3 DNA reads as TGTGCCAGCAGCCCAGAGGGACAGGGAGAGGGCACCGGGGAGCTGTTTTTT. Protein product: CASSPEGQGEGTGELFF.

The chain couples TRBV14 to TRBJ2-3; D is undetermined. The CDR3 consists of 12 residues. Per germline, CDR1 SGHDN and CDR2 FVKESK. V shed 1 base and J shed 7 bases, with 6 bases lying between them. This CDR3 is CASSQVTYTQYF. As DNA, the CDR3 is TGTGCCAGCAGCCAAGTTACATATACGCAGTATTTT.

This chain joins TRBV4-3 and TRBJ1-3, with D hard to call. The CDR3 contains 14 residues. The ends were cut back, 0 bases at V and 4 bases at J, with 7 bases in the middle. Germline V gene sequence: CDR1 LGHNA, CDR2 YSLEER. The CDR3 coding sequence is TGCGCCAGCAGCCAAGATACCGCCGGAAACACCATATATTTT. Its translation is CASSQDTAGNTIYF.

Only one count was recorded for this clone. The chain uses TRBV2 and TRBJ2-3; TRBD2 matches at 11 bases. V lost 4 bases to trimming and J lost 2 bases; unmatched junction nucleotides: 2. The CDR3 totals 15 residues. Germline-derived CDR1 and CDR2 are SNHLY and FYNNEI. CDR3 nucleotide sequence: TGTGCCAGCAGTGTAGCGGGAGGGCCCACAGATACGCAGTATTTT. It codes for CASSVAGGPTDTQYF.

The V call is TRBV4-2, the J call TRBJ2-7; a weak D match, TRBD2 (6 bases). The germline V gene encodes CDR1 LGHNA and CDR2 YNFKEQ. CDR3 length: 16 amino acids. Trimming left V 0 bases short and J 4 bases short, with 16 bases between. As DNA, the CDR3 is TGTGCCAGCAGCCAAGATCACGGGGGTTCTCTATACGAGCAGTACTTC. Protein sequence: CASSQDHGGSLYEQYF.

The genes are TRBV5-1 and TRBJ1-2; 11 nucleotides align to TRBD1. From germline, CDR1 is SGHRS and CDR2 YFSETQ. The CDR3 has 15 amino acids. After removal of 3 bases from V and 5 bases from J, the junction contained 6 bases not matched to a gene. The CDR3 loop is CASSSGQGASYGYTF. The CDR3 nucleotides read TGCGCCAGCAGCTCAGGACAGGGGGCGTCATATGGCTACACCTTC.